These 25 T cell receptor beta chains were sequenced from one sample in a study of CXCR3-negative and CXCR3-positive naive CD8 T cells. All TRB cDNA libraries came from 5' RACE performed with UMI labels. TCRdb reprocessed the 5' RACE reads and stores each CDR3 protein as one record, lacking DNA. This table holds around 57,000 distinct CDR3 sequences. The specimen sequenced was memory CD8+ T cells from blood. The receptors originated from a human donor in good health. Some clones in this sample may be carry-over from other donors' samples.

The J gene is TRBJ2-5, the V gene TRBV4-3; TCRdb names TRBD1, which stays unverified in the absence of DNA. The CDR3 has 15 amino acids. From germline, CDR1 is LGHNA and CDR2 YSLEER. CDR3 region: CASSQDRDEGETQYF.

The V gene is TRBV7-9, the J gene TRBJ2-2; TCRdb selects TRBD1, and the lack of DNA leaves this call unchecked. The CDR3 is 15 residues long. CDR1 and CDR2 from the germline V gene are SEHNR and FQNEAQ (reference sequence). The chain's CDR3 is CASSYTGPNTGELFF.

V usage is TRBV29-1 and J usage is TRBJ1-2; no DNA is available, so the TRBD1 call from TCRdb remains unchecked. This CDR3 contains 14 residues. Germline V lookup: CDR1 SQVTM, CDR2 ANQGSEA. The CDR3 sequence: CSAELRDTNYGYTF.

The chain combines TRBV29-1 with TRBJ2-5. The V gene's germline CDR1 is SQVTM and CDR2 ANQGSEA. This CDR3 spans 12 amino acids. CDR3 amino acids: CSVEGEEETQYF.

The V gene is TRBV25-1, the J gene TRBJ2-7; the TCRdb call, TRBD1, lacks DNA for checking. Germline V gene data show CDR1 as MGHDK and CDR2 as SYGVNS. The CDR3 sequence is 16 residues long. The CDR3 protein is CASSGLGGGVSYEQYF.

J is TRBJ2-7 and V is TRBV30; TCRdb calls TRBD1, which cannot be checked without DNA. Germline V gene data show CDR1 as GTSNPN and CDR2 as SVGIG (reference sequence). The CDR3 totals 16 residues. The CDR3 is CAWSLPARTGSYEQYF.

This chain connects TRBV4-2 to TRBJ2-1. This CDR3 region has 12 residues. Germline CDR1 is LGHNA and CDR2 is YNFKEQ. The CDR3 protein is CASSQAPSVQFF.

The chain links TRBV29-1 to TRBJ2-7; the D call from TCRdb, TRBD1, cannot be confirmed without DNA. CDR1 is SQVTM, CDR2 ANQGSEA, per germline. CDR3 length equals 12 residues. CDR3 loop: CSVPGHSYEQYF.

The V and J genes are TRBV29-1 and TRBJ1-2; TCRdb reports TRBD1, a call that lacks DNA to check it against. Looked up from germline, CDR1 is SQVTM and CDR2 is ANQGSEA. The CDR3 length is 12 residues. The CDR3 region is CSVPGTGYGYTF.

The genes are TRBV29-1 and TRBJ2-1; lacking DNA, the TRBD1 call made by TCRdb goes unchecked. CDR3 length: 16 residues. CDR1 SQVTM and CDR2 ANQGSEA come from the germline V gene. CDR3 loop: CSVEDSDRGLKNEQFF.

V usage is TRBV19 and J usage is TRBJ1-3; TCRdb gives TRBD1 as the D gene, but with no DNA this cannot be confirmed. CDR3 length equals 16 residues. Germline lookup yields CDR1 LNHDA and CDR2 SQIVND (reference sequence). The CDR3 loop reads CASTRSGLPSGNTIYF.

The rearrangement joins TRBV18 to TRBJ1-1. The CDR3 sequence is 12 residues long. Germline V lookup: CDR1 KGHSH, CDR2 LQKENI. The CDR3: CASSNDNTEAFF.

The chain employs TRBV5-4 and TRBJ2-3. This CDR3 is 13 amino acids long. CDR1 and CDR2 from the germline V gene are SGHNT and YYREEE (reference sequence). CDR3 sequence reads: CASSLGVGDTQYF.

The chain is built from TRBV7-9 and TRBJ2-5. CDR1 is SEHNR and CDR2 is FQNEAQ in the germline V gene (reference sequence). The CDR3 extends over 14 amino acids. The CDR3 sequence: CASSAIKPEETQYF.

This rearrangement joins TRBV4-2 to TRBJ2-7; TCRdb's assignment of TRBD1 cannot be checked, as there is no DNA. CDR1 and CDR2 (germline): LGHNA, YNFKEQ. There are 15 residues in the CDR3. CDR3 amino acids: CASSHNQGSTYEQYF.

The CDR3 protein is CASSPPAPDTQYF. V and J are TRBV27 and TRBJ2-3. The CDR3 has 13 amino acids. The germline gives CDR1 MNHEY, CDR2 SMNVEV (reference sequence).

The chain employs TRBV11-3 and TRBJ2-5; lacking DNA, the TRBD1 call made by TCRdb goes unchecked. Looked up from germline, CDR1 is SGHNT and CDR2 is YENEEA. The CDR3 contains 13 residues. CDR3: CASSFNREETQYF.

This chain links TRBV10-3 with TRBJ2-2; TCRdb gives TRBD1 as the D gene, but with no DNA this cannot be confirmed. This CDR3 contains 14 residues. Per the germline V gene, CDR1 is ENHRY and CDR2 is SYGVKD. This chain's CDR3 is CAISGGVYSGELFF.

V and J are TRBV4-3 and TRBJ1-1. CDR1 and CDR2 from the germline V gene are LGHNA and YSLEER. This CDR3 comprises 14 residues. The CDR3 protein is CASSQDMKNTEAFF.

The chain joins TRBV7-9 to TRBJ1-2; no DNA is available, so the TRBD1 call from TCRdb remains unchecked. The CDR3 has 14 amino acids. Germline CDR1 and CDR2: SEHNR and FQNEAQ (reference sequence). The CDR3 loop reads CASSPGQDPYGYTF.

V gene TRBV20-1 combines with J gene TRBJ2-7. Germline CDR1 DFQATT, CDR2 SNEGSKA (reference sequence). This CDR3 comprises 13 residues. The CDR3 here is CSARDTTSYEQYF.

The J gene is TRBJ2-6, the V gene TRBV19; lacking DNA, the TRBD2 call made by TCRdb goes unchecked. Germline V CDR1 and CDR2: LNHDA, SQIVND (reference sequence). The CDR3 sequence is 19 residues long. CDR3 residues: CASSPLAGRDYSGANVLTF. Looking up the rest from reference TRBV19 and TRBJ2-6 gives the full variable domain: DGGITQSPKYLFRKEGQNVTLSCEQNLNHDAMYWYRQDPGQGLRLIYYSQIVNDFQKGDIAEGYSVSREKKESFPLTVTSAQKNPTAFYLCASSPLAGRDYSGANVLTFGAGSRLTVL.

This clonotype is medium-sized by frequency. The rearrangement joins TRBV6-6 to TRBJ1-2. Germline V gives CDR1 MNHNY, CDR2 SVGAGI (reference sequence). The CDR3 spans 17 residues. The CDR3 here is CASSYELQGLINYGYTF.

The V and J genes are TRBV20-1 and TRBJ2-3; no DNA is available, so the TRBD1 call from TCRdb remains unchecked. This CDR3 region has 15 residues. From germline, CDR1 is DFQATT and CDR2 SNEGSKA (reference sequence). The CDR3 sequence: CSAQNTDRASDTQYF.

This rearrangement joins TRBV6-5 to TRBJ2-3; TCRdb picks TRBD1, but there is no DNA to check that call. This CDR3 contains 17 residues. Germline V gives CDR1 MNHEY, CDR2 SVGAGI. The CDR3 sequence is CASSYSATGAHTDTQYF.